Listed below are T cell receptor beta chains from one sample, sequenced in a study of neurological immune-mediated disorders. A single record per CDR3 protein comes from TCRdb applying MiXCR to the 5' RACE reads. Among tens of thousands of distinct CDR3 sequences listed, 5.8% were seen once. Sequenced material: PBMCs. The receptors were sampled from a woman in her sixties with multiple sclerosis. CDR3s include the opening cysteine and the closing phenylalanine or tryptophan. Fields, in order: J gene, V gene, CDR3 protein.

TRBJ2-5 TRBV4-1 CASSQERGASPQYF
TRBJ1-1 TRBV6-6 CASRPGGLTEAFF
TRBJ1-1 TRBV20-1 CSARDRAGGRLGNTEAFF
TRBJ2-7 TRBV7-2 CASSLGPSGTYEQYF
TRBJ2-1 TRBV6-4 CASSESVGLTNEQFF
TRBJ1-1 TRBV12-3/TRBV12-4 CASKTFGVRTEAFF
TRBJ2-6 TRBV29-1 CSVGEGSSGANVLTF
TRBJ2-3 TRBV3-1 CASSQPFSGGGTDTQYF
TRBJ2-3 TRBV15 CATSRGGFTDTQYF
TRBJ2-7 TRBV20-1 CSARVGGFSYEQYF
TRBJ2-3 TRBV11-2 CASSKGLAGGSTDTQYF
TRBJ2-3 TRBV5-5 CASSLKIGTDTQYF
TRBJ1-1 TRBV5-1 CASSFTTGNTEAFF
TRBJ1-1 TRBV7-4 CASSLEVFKRGGGTEAFF
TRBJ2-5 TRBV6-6 CASSYSGGLFETQYF
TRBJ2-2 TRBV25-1 CASTSQTGLTGELFF
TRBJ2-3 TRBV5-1 CASNSLGTTDTQYF
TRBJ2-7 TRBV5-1 CASSVGQQYEQYF
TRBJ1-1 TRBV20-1 CSATPLGAEGDTEAFF
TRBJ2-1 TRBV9 CASSPIVNNEQFF
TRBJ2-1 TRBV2 CASSSGQGGGNEQFF
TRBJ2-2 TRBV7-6 CASSIFRTVLTGELFF
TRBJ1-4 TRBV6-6 CASNPGQRHEKLFF
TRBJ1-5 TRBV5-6 CASSLYGQTSNQPQHF
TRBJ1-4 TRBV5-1 CASSFTGSTNEKLFF
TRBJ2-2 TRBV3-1 CASSRGVGDVSGELFF
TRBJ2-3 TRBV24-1 CATSASGGTTDTQYF
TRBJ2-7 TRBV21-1 CASSNVQVNSYEQYF
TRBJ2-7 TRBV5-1 CASSATGTGVNYEQYF
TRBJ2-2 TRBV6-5 CASRVQPCGELFF
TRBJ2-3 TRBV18 CASSRGTGTYSDTQYF
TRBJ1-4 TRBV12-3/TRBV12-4 CASSLGRGNYQGKLFF
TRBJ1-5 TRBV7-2 CASSLDRANNQPQHF
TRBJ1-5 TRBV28 CASTRLGGGGREINQPQHF
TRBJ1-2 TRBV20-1 CSARDPVQAGYTF
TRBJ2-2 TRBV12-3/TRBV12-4 CASRAGLAGGTNTGELFF
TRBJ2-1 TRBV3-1 CASSQEWSGAEQFF
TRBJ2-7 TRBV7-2 CASSLVDEQYF
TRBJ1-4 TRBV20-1 CSARPIDRILNEKLFF
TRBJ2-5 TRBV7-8 CASSLALGTGRQYF
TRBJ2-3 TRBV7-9 CASSFGGGPPDTQYF
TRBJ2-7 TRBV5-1 CASSWGQGAAEQYF
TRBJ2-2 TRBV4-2 CASSQDMGGATGELFF
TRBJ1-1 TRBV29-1 CSVGTGGRYTEAFF
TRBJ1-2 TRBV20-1 CSASGANYGYTF
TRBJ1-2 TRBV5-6 CASSSPTTGGGDGYTF
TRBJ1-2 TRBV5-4 CASSVDGNYGYTF
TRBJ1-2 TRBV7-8 CASSLAGQLGGYTF
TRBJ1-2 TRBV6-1 CASSGDRGNGYTF
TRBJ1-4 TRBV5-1 CASSLAVEGRHEKLFF
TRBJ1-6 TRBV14 CASSPTQRGNSPPHF
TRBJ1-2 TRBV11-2 CASSLMQAYGYTF
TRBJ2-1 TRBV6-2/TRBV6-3 CASSPGWALSYNEQFF
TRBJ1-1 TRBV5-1 CASSPEDRDFTEAFF
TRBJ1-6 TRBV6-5 CASSYSNRDNSPLHF
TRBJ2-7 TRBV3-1 CASSHDPGLAGYEQYF
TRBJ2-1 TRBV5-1 CASSTQGTSYNEQFF
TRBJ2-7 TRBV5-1 CASMPGQGNIEQYF
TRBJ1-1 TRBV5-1 CASREGVTEAFF
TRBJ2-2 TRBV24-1 CATTGTDTGELFF